The 28 T cell receptor beta chains reported below all come from one sample, sequenced in a study of T-cell memory formation after mild COVID-19. TCRdb re-called the 5' RACE reads with MiXCR, one entry per CDR3 protein. This sample has hundreds of thousands of distinct CDR3 sequences, with roughly an eighth found just once. The sequenced material came from PBMCs or a T cell subset sorted from them (not recorded which). Receptors were obtained from a man younger than 30 who had mild COVID-19 (a few samples of this study predate the infection). Cell type and time point are not known.

This sequence joins TRBV2 and TRBJ2-5; 12 bases match TRBD2. In germline, CDR1 is SNHLY, CDR2 FYNNEI. The CDR3 loop spans 16 amino acids. After removal of 8 bases from V and 0 bases from J, the junction contained 7 bases not matched to a gene. The CDR3 spells CASLQLAGGNQETQYF. Written as DNA, the CDR3 is TGTGCCAGCCTCCAACTAGCGGGGGGCAACCAAGAGACCCAGTACTTC.

The rearrangement links TRBV5-1 to TRBJ1-2, with 8 bases identical to TRBD1. V was clipped by 7 bases and J by 5 bases; unmatched bases: 10. This CDR3 has 14 residues. Looked up from germline, CDR1 is SGHRS and CDR2 is YFSETQ. The CDR3 region has the DNA TGCGCCAGCGGAGCGGGGACAGGAAATTATGGCTACACCTTC. Encoded protein: CASGAGTGNYGYTF.

The sample holds many counts of this clonotype. The chain carries TRBV5-1 and TRBJ2-3, with a possible D match to TRBD2 (5 bases). The germline V and J ends were trimmed by 5 bases and 2 bases, with 9 bases remaining between them. The CDR3 is 13 amino acids. CDR1 and CDR2 from the germline V gene are SGHRS and YFSETQ. CDR3 residues: CASREGYTDTQYF. The CDR3 DNA follows: TGCGCCAGCAGAGAGGGATACACAGATACGCAGTATTTT.

The chain is built from TRBV20-1 and TRBJ2-7; TRBD1 matches at 7 bases. This CDR3 region has 14 residues. The trim removed 4 bases at V and 4 bases at J, leaving 10 bases unmatched. Germline lookup yields CDR1 DFQATT and CDR2 SNEGSKA (reference sequence). This CDR3 reads CSATRTGPSYEQYF. The DNA of the CDR3 is TGCAGTGCTACCCGGACAGGCCCCTCTTACGAGCAGTACTTC.

This clonotype was picked up many times. This chain links TRBV24-1 with TRBJ2-2, with D perhaps TRBD1 (7 bases). The germline gives CDR1 KGHDR, CDR2 SFDVKD. CDR3 length: 16 residues. V was trimmed by 4 bases and J by 2 bases, leaving 13 bases between them. The CDR3 protein is CATSDRGTVNTGELFF. The DNA for the CDR3 is TGTGCCACCAGTGACCGGGGGACAGTTAACACCGGGGAGCTGTTTTTT.

The chain uses TRBV28 and TRBJ2-7, with D tentatively TRBD1 (5 bases). Looked up from germline, CDR1 is MDHEN and CDR2 is SYDVKM. V shed 4 bases and J shed 3 bases, with 13 bases lying between them. The CDR3 covers 14 residues. CDR3: CASSWGRAYYEQYV. CDR3 DNA sequence: TGTGCCAGCAGTTGGGGCAGGGCATACTACGAGCAGTACGTC.

The genes are TRBV12-3 or TRBV12-4 and TRBJ2-4; D is unclear. CDR3 size: 15 residues. The germline V and J ends were trimmed by 3 bases and 6 bases, with 15 bases remaining between them. CDR3 amino acids: CASSLRHPKANIQYF. The DNA of the CDR3 is TGTGCCAGCAGTTTGCGCCACCCCAAGGCAAACATTCAGTACTTC.

The rearrangement joins TRBV10-3 to TRBJ2-5, with D perhaps matching TRBD1 (5 bases). V lost 9 bases and J 5 bases, leaving 16 bases between the germline ends. Germline loops: CDR1 ENHRY, CDR2 SYGVKD. CDR3 length: 13 amino acids. As DNA, the CDR3 is TGTGCCATGAGGCAGGGTGTAGGCGAGACCCAGTACTTC. This encodes CAMRQGVGETQYF.

In its sample, this clonotype was seen a few times. In nucleotides, the CDR3 is TGTGCCAGCAGTTTGCGGGGGGCTAAGGAGCAGTTCTTC. It translates to CASSLRGAKEQFF. This chain links TRBV12-3 or TRBV12-4 with TRBJ2-1; the match to TRBD2 covers 8 bases. V was pared by 3 bases and J by 10 bases, with 5 bases of the junction left unmatched. The CDR3 is made up of 13 amino acids.

J is TRBJ2-7 and V is TRBV6-5, with TRBD1 matching 7 bases. CDR1 is MNHEY and CDR2 is SVGAGI in the germline V gene. V was clipped by 5 bases and J by 6 bases; unmatched bases: 7. The CDR3 contains 13 residues. CDR3 sequence reads: CASSTLDRLEQYV. Here the CDR3 DNA reads TGTGCCAGCAGTACCCTGGACAGGCTCGAGCAGTACGTC.

This clonotype was seen a few times. The chain links TRBV9 to TRBJ2-6, with D possibly TRBD1 on 5 matching bases. V lost 1 base and J 0 bases, leaving 5 bases between the germline ends. From germline, CDR1 is SGDLS and CDR2 YYNGEE. CDR3 length equals 15 residues. CDR3 coding DNA: TGTGCCAGCAGCGTACAGGGCTCTGGGGCCAACGTCCTGACTTTC. Translating it yields CASSVQGSGANVLTF. Drawing the rest from reference TRBV9 and TRBJ2-6, the complete variable domain is DSGVTQTPKHLITATGQRVTLRCSPRSGDLSVYWYQQSLDQGLQFLIQYYNGEERAKGNILERFSAQQFPDLHSELNLSSLELGDSALYFCASSVQGSGANVLTFGAGSRLTVL.

This chain uses TRBV29-1 with TRBJ1-1; 7 nucleotides align to TRBD1. V was pared by 3 bases and J by 3 bases, with 7 bases of the junction left unmatched. CDR1 and CDR2 from the germline V gene are SQVTM and ANQGSEA. This CDR3 region has 14 residues. The CDR3, as DNA: TGCAGCGTTGAGGTCCGACAGGGACACACTGAAGCTTTCTTT. It codes for CSVEVRQGHTEAFF.

This clonotype showed up just a few times. The CDR3 DNA reads as TGTGCCAGCAGTTTCCGGGACGGACCCTACGAGCAGTACGTC. Protein sequence: CASSFRDGPYEQYV. The chain carries TRBV6-2 or TRBV6-3 and TRBJ2-7, with D perhaps given as TRBD1 or TRBD2 (5 bases each). Per germline, CDR1 MNHEY and CDR2 SVGEGT. Trimming left V 4 bases short and J 2 bases short, with 12 bases between. CDR3 length equals 14 residues.

The chain links TRBV7-2 to TRBJ1-3; no firm D call. There are 15 residues in the CDR3. The germline CDR1 and CDR2 sequences are SGHTA and FQGNSA. V was pared by 4 bases and J by 0 bases, with 10 bases between. The DNA for the CDR3 is TGTGCCAGCAGCTCCTCAGGAGGCTCTGGAAACACCATATATTTT. Its protein product is CASSSSGGSGNTIYF.

The rearrangement uses TRBV12-3 or TRBV12-4 and TRBJ2-5, with TRBD1 as a possible D gene (7 bases). Deletions cut 6 bases from V and 2 bases from J, with 16 bases between. The CDR3 has 15 residues. CDR3 amino acids: CASRLRQGGQETQYF. CDR3 in DNA: TGTGCCAGCAGGCTCCGTCAGGGGGGTCAAGAGACCCAGTACTTC.

This clonotype was detected a few times. V and J are TRBV6-2 or TRBV6-3 and TRBJ2-1; 11 bases agree with TRBD2. Per germline, CDR1 MNHEY and CDR2 SVGEGT. Trimming at V came to 5 bases and at J to 15 bases, leaving 15 bases not matched to a gene. This CDR3 spans 15 amino acids. CDR3 coding DNA: TGTGCCAGCAGTCTCTCGAGGACTAGCGGGCCAGAGGGGTTCTTC. It codes for CASSLSRTSGPEGFF.

A few counts support this clonotype. CDR3 sequence (DNA): TGCGCCAGCAGCTTGGGGGGCGCCAGGTCTAGTGAAAAACTGTTTTTT. Its protein is CASSLGGARSSEKLFF. The chain links TRBV5-1 to TRBJ1-4, with D possibly matching TRBD1 (5 bases). This CDR3 comprises 16 residues. Germline V gives CDR1 SGHRS, CDR2 YFSETQ. V was cut by 0 bases and J by 7 bases, with 16 bases left in between.

The table lists this clonotype with many counts. This chain connects TRBV4-1 to TRBJ2-1; TRBD1 matches at 8 bases. The V gene end was trimmed by 7 bases and the J gene end by 3 bases; junction bases not matched to a gene: 5. Germline lookup yields CDR1 MGHRA and CDR2 YSYEKL. The length of the CDR3 is 14 residues. The CDR3 coding sequence is TGCGCCAGCAACTACGGACAGGGCTACAATGAGCAGTTCTTC. It yields the protein CASNYGQGYNEQFF.

The J gene is TRBJ2-2, the V gene TRBV2, with 7 bases identical to TRBD1. V was pared by 4 bases and J by 6 bases, with 5 bases of the junction left unmatched. The CDR3 extends over 14 amino acids. Germline V gene data show CDR1 as SNHLY and CDR2 as FYNNEI. The CDR3 is CASSVSGTAGELFF. In DNA form, the CDR3 reads TGTGCCAGCAGTGTATCTGGGACAGCCGGGGAGCTGTTTTTT.

V gene TRBV5-1 combines with J gene TRBJ2-3, with 7 positions matching TRBD1. CDR1 and CDR2 (germline): SGHRS, YFSETQ. The V gene end was trimmed by 4 bases and the J gene end by 4 bases; junction bases not matched to a gene: 6. The CDR3 covers 14 residues. The CDR3 nucleotides read TGCGCCAGCAGCAGAGACAGGGAGCCAGATACGCAGTATTTT. Amino acids: CASSRDREPDTQYF.

This clonotype was counted at least ten times. V is TRBV20-1 and J is TRBJ2-3, with D uncertain. This CDR3 comprises 13 residues. V lost 4 bases to trimming and J lost 3 bases, with 11 bases between them. From germline, CDR1 is DFQATT and CDR2 SNEGSKA (reference sequence). DNA of the CDR3: TGCAGTGCTATCCGCGGAGTAACAGATACGCAGTATTTT. Translated: CSAIRGVTDTQYF.

This clonotype occurred once. The chain is built from TRBV11-2 and TRBJ1-2; D is undetermined. Germline V CDR1 and CDR2: SGHAT, FQNNGV. The CDR3 has 15 amino acids. Trimming shortened V by 1 base and J by 5 bases, and 14 bases separated the two germline ends. The CDR3 reads CASSLVDNAWYGYTF. The DNA of the CDR3 is TGTGCCAGCAGCTTAGTAGACAACGCCTGGTATGGCTACACCTTC.

This clonotype was seen more than once but under ten times. This sequence joins TRBV20-1 and TRBJ1-6; 7 bases map to TRBD1. The CDR3 totals 15 residues. Trimming at V came to 0 bases and at J to 7 bases, leaving 6 bases not matched to a gene. Germline V gene data show CDR1 as DFQATT and CDR2 as SNEGSKA (reference sequence). CDR3 coding DNA: TGCAGTGCTAGAGATTCAGGCAGGGGGAATTCACCCCTCCACTTT. Residues: CSARDSGRGNSPLHF.

This clonotype was seen ten or more times. CDR3 protein: CSARRGMRLNQPQHF. Here the CDR3 DNA reads TGCAGTGCTAGACGGGGGATGCGGCTGAATCAGCCCCAGCATTTT. The chain recombines TRBV20-1 with TRBJ1-5; possible D gene TRBD1, 5 bases. CDR1 and CDR2 from the germline V gene are DFQATT and SNEGSKA (reference sequence). This CDR3 has 15 amino acids. The V gene lost 2 bases and the J gene lost 4 bases, with 15 bases spanning the gap.

The chain joins TRBV20-1 to TRBJ2-5; 10 bases match TRBD2. Germline assignment: CDR1 DFQATT and CDR2 SNEGSKA (reference sequence). V was clipped by 0 bases and J by 7 bases; unmatched bases: 2. The CDR3 spans 13 residues. Written as DNA, the CDR3 is TGCAGTGCTAGAGAAGGACTAGCGGCGACCCAGTACTTC. This translates into CSAREGLAATQYF.

V gene TRBV27 combines with J gene TRBJ2-7; 10 bases are a match to TRBD1. CDR1 is MNHEY and CDR2 is SMNVEV in the germline V gene (reference sequence). The V and J ends lost 9 bases and 7 bases, in that order; junction bases with no gene match: 15. CDR3 length equals 15 residues. As DNA, the CDR3 is TGTGCCAGAGCTACCTTTCGACAGGGGGCCCGGGAGCAGTACGTC. It translates to CARATFRQGAREQYV.

This sequence joins TRBV3-1 and TRBJ2-5; 7 nucleotides agree with TRBD1. The junction had 5 bases not matched to a gene; V was cut back by 5 bases and J by 5 bases. Germline V CDR1 and CDR2: LGHDT, YNNKEL (reference sequence). The CDR3 spans 13 residues. CDR3 in amino acids: CASSFGQDETQYF. The CDR3 DNA reads TGTGCCAGCAGCTTTGGACAGGATGAGACCCAGTACTTC.

The chain employs TRBV6-6 and TRBJ2-7; 7 bases fit TRBD1. Germline loops: CDR1 MNHNY, CDR2 SVGAGI (reference sequence). V lost 6 bases, J lost 6 bases, and 5 bases stayed unmatched. The CDR3 covers 12 residues. The CDR3 spells CASSKDRVEQYV. The CDR3 region has the DNA TGTGCCAGCAGCAAAGACAGGGTCGAGCAGTACGTC.